The clone carrying this T cell receptor beta chain was seen more than once but under ten times. Treatment: randomized to nivolumab then ipilimumab (arm A) or the reverse (arm B). DNA-damaging chemotherapy had not been given to any patient beforehand. Measured with immunoSEQ multiplex PCR; TCRdb has only the in-frame clones, and not every one. The table has roughly 1,100 clones, more than 20% seen once. The germline V and J ends were trimmed by 6 bases and 3 bases, with 15 bases remaining between them. This CDR3 is built from 14 residues. Germline V lookup: CDR1 MNHGY, CDR2 SAAAGT. The data derive from a study of sequential checkpoint blockade in melanoma. Study context: TCRβ was sequenced from DNA of about 94 pretreatment tumors. Matched biopsies came pretreatment and at week 13 for some 22 patients.

Specimen: tumor tissue (inferred from file names), collected from a patient given nivolumab and ipilimumab in sequence. The source is a human donor with melanoma. V and J are TRBV6-8 and TRBJ2-7, with no clear D. CDR3 nucleotide sequence: TGTGCCAGCAGCTCCAAACGGATAATCTACGAGCAGTACTTC. As protein: CASSSKRIIYEQYF.